A single T cell receptor beta chain is shown here with its context. Its antigen is not known. One end of the junction varies from germline; a read error may be responsible. In each sample, 10^5 or so TCR templates were assayed. The data were produced by immunoSEQ multiplex PCR, yet TCRdb's version contains in-frame clones alone and is incomplete. This sample has roughly 97,000 clones, with about 93% found just once. This sample stems from a study of siplizumab effects on memory and regulatory T cells. The study, taken as a whole, reports: Naive T cells looked more diverse than memory cells and looked like major alloresponse contributors. Mappable CD4+ clones that were alloreactive averaged roughly 69% Treg-derived with siplizumab versus around 25% in controls.

This CDR3 has 14 residues. From germline, CDR1 is SGHDN and CDR2 FVKESK. The clonotype was recovered from a human donor in good health. Sequenced material: Tregs sorted from blood. The chain uses TRBV14 and TRBJ1-2; 8 bases align to TRBD1. In DNA, the CDR3 is TGTGCCAGCAGCGGGACAGGATTCTACTACGGCTACACCTTC. This gives the protein CASSGTGFYYGYTF.